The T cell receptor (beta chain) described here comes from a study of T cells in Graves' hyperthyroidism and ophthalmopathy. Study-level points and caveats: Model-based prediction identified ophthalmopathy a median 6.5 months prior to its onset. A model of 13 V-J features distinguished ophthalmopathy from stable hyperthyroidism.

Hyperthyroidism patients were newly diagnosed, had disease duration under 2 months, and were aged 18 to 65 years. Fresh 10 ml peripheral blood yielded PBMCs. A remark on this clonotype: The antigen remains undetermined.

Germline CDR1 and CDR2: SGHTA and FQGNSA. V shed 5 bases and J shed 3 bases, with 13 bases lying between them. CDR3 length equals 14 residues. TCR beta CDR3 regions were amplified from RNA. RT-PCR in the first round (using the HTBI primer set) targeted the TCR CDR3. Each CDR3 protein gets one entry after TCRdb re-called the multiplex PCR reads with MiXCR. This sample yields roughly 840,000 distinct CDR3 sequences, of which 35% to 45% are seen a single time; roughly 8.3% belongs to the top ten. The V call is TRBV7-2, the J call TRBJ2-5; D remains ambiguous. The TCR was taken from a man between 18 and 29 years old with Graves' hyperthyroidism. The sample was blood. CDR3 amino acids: CASSAWTAKETQYF. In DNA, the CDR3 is TGTGCCAGCAGCGCATGGACGGCCAAAGAGACCCAGTACTTC.